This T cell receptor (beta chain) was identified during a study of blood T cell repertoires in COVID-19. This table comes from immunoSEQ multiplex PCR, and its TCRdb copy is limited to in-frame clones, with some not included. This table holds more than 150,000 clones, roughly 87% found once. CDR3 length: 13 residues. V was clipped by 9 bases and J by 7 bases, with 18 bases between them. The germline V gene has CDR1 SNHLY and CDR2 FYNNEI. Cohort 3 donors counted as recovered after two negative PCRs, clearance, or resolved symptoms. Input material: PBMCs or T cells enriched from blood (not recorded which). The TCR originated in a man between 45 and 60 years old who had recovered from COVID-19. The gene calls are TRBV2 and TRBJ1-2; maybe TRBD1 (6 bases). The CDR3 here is CASWFEGVGGYTF. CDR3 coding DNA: TGTGCCAGTTGGTTTGAGGGGGTAGGTGGCTACACCTTC.